A single T cell receptor beta chain is shown here with its context. These data come from a study of control samples from healthy donors and cancer patients. Profiled with immunoSEQ multiplex PCR; TCRdb holds only in-frame clones, not every one. The sample has around 170,000 clones, roughly 90% seen once. The CDR3 is 17 amino acids. The sample consisted of blood. The TCR sequence derives from a woman aged 45-60 years in good health. The rearrangement links TRBV21-1 to TRBJ1-4; TRBD1, the table's D call, lacks a check against the DNA. TRBV21-1 is annotated as a pseudogene. Written as DNA, the CDR3 is TGTGCCAGCAGTCGATGGGCCTCCCGATGCTTGAATGAAAAACTGTTTTTT. Translating gives CASSRWASRCLNEKLFF.